In this sample, the clone carrying this T cell receptor (beta chain) turned up a few times. Antigen: not known. The data derive from a study of beta chain features in type 1 diabetes. Findings of the study overall: Shortening that was moderate but significant affected the TCRB CDR3s of Type 1 diabetes patients in all four CD4+ subsets.

Every isolated RNA sample was fully reverse transcribed, so sequencing captured expressed TCRB transcripts. Profiled with immunoSEQ multiplex PCR; TCRdb holds only in-frame clones, not every one. Of 100,000 to 150,000 clones in the sample, approximately 10% were seen once. Losses at the gene ends were 7 bases for V and 14 bases for J; bases not matched to a gene: 16. The CDR3 length is 14 residues. Germline-derived CDR1 and CDR2 are MNHNS and SASEGT. This TCR came from a man aged 25-40 years with type 1 diabetes. The chain recombines TRBV6-1 with TRBJ2-1; 8 nucleotides agree with TRBD2. The sample comprised central memory CD4+ T cells from blood. The CDR3 DNA sequence: TGTGCCAGCAAAGAAGGAGGACTAGCCCCCAGGGAGTTCTTC. It translates to CASKEGGLAPREFF.